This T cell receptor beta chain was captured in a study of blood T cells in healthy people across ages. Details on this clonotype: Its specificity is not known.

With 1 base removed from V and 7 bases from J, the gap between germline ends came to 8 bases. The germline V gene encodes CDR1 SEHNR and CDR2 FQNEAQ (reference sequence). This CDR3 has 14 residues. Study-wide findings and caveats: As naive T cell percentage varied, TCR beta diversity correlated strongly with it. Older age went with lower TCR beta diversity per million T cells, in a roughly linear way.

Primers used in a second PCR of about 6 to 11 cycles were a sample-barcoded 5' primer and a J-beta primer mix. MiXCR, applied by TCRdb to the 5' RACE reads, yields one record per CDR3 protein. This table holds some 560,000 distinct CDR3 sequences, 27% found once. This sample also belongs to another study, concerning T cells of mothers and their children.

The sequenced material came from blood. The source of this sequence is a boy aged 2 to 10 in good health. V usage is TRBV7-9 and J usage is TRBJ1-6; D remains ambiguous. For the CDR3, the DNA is TGTGCCAGCAGCTTAGAAGGGTCCAATTCACCCCTCCACTTT. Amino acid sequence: CASSLEGSNSPLHF.